Here is one T cell receptor beta chain with its context. The antigen is not known. Treatment of the sample: oral pan-JAK inhibitor, 5-10 mg twice daily. The CDR3 runs 13 residues. With 4 bases removed from V and 4 bases from J, the gap between germline ends came to 11 bases. The germline V gene has CDR1 SGHTA and CDR2 FQGNSA. This entry belongs to a study of CD8+ T cells in alopecia areata. Study findings and constraints: Among patients, TCR sharing was less clear than in mice, a difference possibly due in part to HLA diversity in the patient population. Both scalp clonality and the expanded CD8+ clones among the top 100 showed a significant decrease with tofacitinib.

After isolation, RNA underwent reverse transcription to generate cDNA as the sequencing template. Here immunoSEQ multiplex PCR was the method, and the copy in TCRdb shows in-frame clones only, minus some. This table holds 190,000 or so clones, around 60% found once. This TCR was recovered from a human donor with alopecia areata. The J gene is TRBJ2-7, the V gene TRBV7-2, with D perhaps TRBD1 (6 bases). The sample in question was CD4+ T cells sorted from blood, obtained at week 4, from a patient treated with tofacitinib. The CDR3 nucleotides are TGTGCCAGCAGCTCCATACAGGGATACGAGCAGTACTTC. Encoded protein: CASSSIQGYEQYF. Full variable domain (remainder filled in from reference TRBV7-2 and TRBJ2-7): GAGVSQSPSNKVTEKGKDVELRCDPISGHTALYWYRQSLGQGLEFLIYFQGNSAPDKSGLPSDRFSAERTGGSVSTLTIQRTQQEDSAVYLCASSSIQGYEQYFGPGTRLTVT.